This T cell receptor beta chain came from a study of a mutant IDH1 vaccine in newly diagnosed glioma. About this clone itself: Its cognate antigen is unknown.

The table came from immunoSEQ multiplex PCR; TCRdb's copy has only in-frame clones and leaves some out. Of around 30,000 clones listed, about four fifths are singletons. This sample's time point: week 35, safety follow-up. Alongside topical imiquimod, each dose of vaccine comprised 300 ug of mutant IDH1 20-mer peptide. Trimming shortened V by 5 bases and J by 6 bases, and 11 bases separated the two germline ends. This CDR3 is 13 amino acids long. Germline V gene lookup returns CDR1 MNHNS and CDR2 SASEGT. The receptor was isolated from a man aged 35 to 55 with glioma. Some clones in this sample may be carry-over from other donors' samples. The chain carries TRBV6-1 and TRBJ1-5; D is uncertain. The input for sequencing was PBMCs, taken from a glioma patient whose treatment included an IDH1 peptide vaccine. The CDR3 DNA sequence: TGTGCCAGCAGTCTACAAGTGGCTCAGCCCCAGCATTTT. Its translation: CASSLQVAQPQHF.